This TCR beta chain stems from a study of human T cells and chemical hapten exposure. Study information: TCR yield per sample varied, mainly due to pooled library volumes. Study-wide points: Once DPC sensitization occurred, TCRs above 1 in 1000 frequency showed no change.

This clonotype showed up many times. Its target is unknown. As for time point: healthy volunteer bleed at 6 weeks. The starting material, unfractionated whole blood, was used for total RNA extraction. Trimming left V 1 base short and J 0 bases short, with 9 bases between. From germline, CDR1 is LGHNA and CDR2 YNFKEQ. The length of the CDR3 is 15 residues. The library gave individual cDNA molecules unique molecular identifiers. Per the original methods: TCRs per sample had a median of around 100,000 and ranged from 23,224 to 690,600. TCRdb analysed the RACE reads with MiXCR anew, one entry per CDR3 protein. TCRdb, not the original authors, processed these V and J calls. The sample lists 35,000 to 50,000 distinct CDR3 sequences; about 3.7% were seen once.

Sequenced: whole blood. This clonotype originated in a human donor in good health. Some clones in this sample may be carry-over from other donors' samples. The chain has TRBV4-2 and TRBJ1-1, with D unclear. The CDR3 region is CASSQVVGLNTEAFF. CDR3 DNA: TGTGCCAGCAGCCAAGTCGTCGGGCTGAACACTGAAGCTTTCTTT.